Following are 29 T cell receptor beta chains from one sample sequenced in a study of siplizumab effects on memory and regulatory T cells. Measured with immunoSEQ multiplex PCR; TCRdb has only the in-frame clones, and not every one. Of approximately 110,000 clones in the sample, 85% to 95% were seen once. Sample: CD4+ T cells sorted from blood. These receptors were obtained from a human donor in good health.

This chain links TRBV19 with TRBJ2-7, with a tentative D call TRBD1 (5 bases). Germline V gene lookup returns CDR1 LNHDA and CDR2 SQIVND (reference sequence). The CDR3 is 15 residues long. V was cut by 4 bases and J by 0 bases, with 13 bases left in between. Written as DNA, the CDR3 is TGTGCCAGTAGTAACTCAGGGATTTTCTCCTACGAGCAGTACTTC. It codes for CASSNSGIFSYEQYF.

V gene TRBV4-1 combines with J gene TRBJ2-4; the D gene is possibly TRBD2 (6 bases). In germline, CDR1 is MGHRA, CDR2 YSYEKL. Trimming removed 2 bases at V and 12 bases at J, with 14 bases between. CDR3 length equals 13 residues. The CDR3 DNA reads TGCGCCAGCAGCCAAAGCGTGGGGACTCCTCAGTACTTC. As protein: CASSQSVGTPQYF.

Only a few counts were recorded for this clone. The genes are TRBV2 and TRBJ2-7, with D perhaps matching TRBD1 (6 bases). Deletions cut 9 bases from V and 3 bases from J, with 15 bases between. This CDR3 spans 13 amino acids. Germline V lookup: CDR1 SNHLY, CDR2 FYNNEI. The CDR3 nucleotides read TGTGCCAGAGCCCCGGGACAAGGCTACGAGCAGTACTTC. Translated, it gives CARAPGQGYEQYF.

The chain carries TRBV6-1 and TRBJ2-1; D is unresolved. The germline CDR1 and CDR2 sequences are MNHNS and SASEGT. Trimming took 9 bases from V and 0 from J, leaving 9 bases between them. This CDR3 has 13 amino acids. CDR3 DNA sequence: TGTGCCAGTTGCCGCGACTCCTACAATGAGCAGTTCTTC. Protein: CASCRDSYNEQFF.

The chain couples TRBV11-2 to TRBJ2-2; D might be TRBD1 (5 bases). Germline V gives CDR1 SGHAT, CDR2 FQNNGV. The CDR3 length is 16 residues. Deletions cut 3 bases from V and 3 bases from J, with 14 bases between. Written as DNA, the CDR3 is TGTGCCAGCAGCTTCGTCCCACTCAGGGACACCGGGGAGCTGTTTTTT. Protein: CASSFVPLRDTGELFF.

The table lists this clone with a count of one. The chain links TRBV11-2 to TRBJ2-1; TRBD1 is a possible D gene (6 bases). V lost 4 bases and J lost 4, with 20 bases in between. CDR1 is SGHAT, CDR2 FQNNGV, per germline. This CDR3 comprises 17 residues. CDR3 DNA: TGTGCCAGCAGCTCACGAGGGGGAATACAAGGGTACAATGAGCAGTTCTTC. Its translation is CASSSRGGIQGYNEQFF.

This chain joins TRBV6-5 and TRBJ1-1; 9 nucleotides line up with TRBD1. CDR3 length: 14 amino acids. With V trimmed by 6 bases and J by 1 base, 3 bases remained unmatched. Per germline, CDR1 MNHEY and CDR2 SVGAGI. Written as DNA, the CDR3 is TGTGCCAGCAGACAGACAGGGGGGAACACTGAAGCTTTCTTT. Translated: CASRQTGGNTEAFF.

This rearrangement joins TRBV27 to TRBJ2-1; the match to TRBD1 covers 8 bases. The V gene's germline CDR1 is MNHEY and CDR2 SMNVEV (reference sequence). The J segment lost 5 bases and the V segment lost 3 bases, leaving 6 bases of the junction unmatched. The CDR3 has 15 amino acids. The CDR3 loop reads CASSLDRVRNNEQFF. The CDR3 DNA sequence: TGTGCCAGCAGTTTGGACAGGGTTAGGAACAATGAGCAGTTCTTC.

This clone is a singleton in its sample. This chain links TRBV11-2 with TRBJ1-4; D unclear. CDR3 size: 16 residues. Germline V gives CDR1 SGHAT, CDR2 FQNNGV. The V end lost 5 bases, the J end lost 4 bases, and 17 bases lay between the germline ends. CDR3 amino acids: CASSGYTQTINEKLFF. The CDR3 nucleotides are TGTGCCAGCAGCGGGTATACCCAGACTATTAATGAAAAACTGTTTTTT.

The chain joins TRBV7-2 to TRBJ2-5; 11 bases map to TRBD2. The trim removed 5 bases at V and 5 bases at J, leaving 7 bases unmatched. The CDR3 has 15 residues. In germline, CDR1 is SGHTA, CDR2 FQGNSA. CDR3 region: CASSRLAGGPETQYF. The CDR3, as DNA: TGTGCCAGCAGCCGCCTAGCGGGAGGCCCCGAGACCCAGTACTTC.

The gene calls are TRBV6-6 and TRBJ1-1; no firm D call. Germline CDR1 is MNHNY and CDR2 is SVGAGI (reference sequence). The CDR3 consists of 13 residues. The ends were cut back, 7 bases at V and 2 bases at J, with 11 bases in the middle. CDR3: CASTKGRNTEAFF. The CDR3 region has the DNA TGTGCCAGCACAAAAGGGAGAAACACTGAAGCTTTCTTT.

The chain is built from TRBV13 and TRBJ2-5, with 12 bases fitting TRBD2. Germline lookup yields CDR1 PRHDT and CDR2 FYEKMQ (reference sequence). V trimming: 5 bases; J trimming: 3 bases; junction bases outside the gene matches: 7. The CDR3 spans 16 residues. The CDR3 here is CASSPPRTSGKETQYF. The CDR3 nucleotides read TGTGCCAGCAGCCCACCAAGGACTAGCGGGAAAGAGACCCAGTACTTC.

This chain joins TRBV5-1 and TRBJ2-5; 13 nucleotides line up with TRBD2. The CDR3 loop spans 17 amino acids. CDR1 and CDR2 (germline): SGHRS, YFSETQ. The junction had 7 bases not matched to a gene; V was cut back by 4 bases and J by 1 base. The CDR3 DNA follows: TGCGCCAGCAGCATAAGACTAGCGGGAGGAATCCAAGAGACCCAGTACTTC. This gives the protein CASSIRLAGGIQETQYF.

The chain carries TRBV6-6 and TRBJ2-5, with a tentative D call TRBD2 (5 bases). V lost 8 bases to trimming and J lost 0 bases, with 16 bases between them. This CDR3 has 15 amino acids. CDR1 MNHNY and CDR2 SVGAGI come from the germline V gene (reference sequence). CDR3: CASGRQAAHQETQYF. Written as DNA, the CDR3 is TGTGCCAGCGGACGTCAAGCGGCCCACCAAGAGACCCAGTACTTC.

In DNA form, the CDR3 reads TGTGCCAGCAGTCGACAGGGAATCTCTGGAAACACCATATATTTT. This codes for CASSRQGISGNTIYF. The V gene is TRBV6-5, the J gene TRBJ1-3, with TRBD1 matching 7 bases. This CDR3 has 15 amino acids. Germline trimming cut 5 bases from V and 0 bases from J; bases unmatched to any gene: 4. Germline CDR1 MNHEY, CDR2 SVGAGI.

This sequence joins TRBV19 and TRBJ2-5; no reliable D call. Trimming shortened V by 7 bases and J by 7 bases, and 19 bases separated the two germline ends. This CDR3 has 14 amino acids. The V gene's germline CDR1 is LNHDA and CDR2 SQIVND (reference sequence). The CDR3 DNA sequence: TGTGCCAGTACCTCAATCTGGCCTACTGGGACCCAGTACTTC. Translation: CASTSIWPTGTQYF. The full variable domain, in which reference TRBV19 and TRBJ2-5 provide the parts outside the CDR3, is DGGITQSPKYLFRKEGQNVTLSCEQNLNHDAMYWYRQDPGQGLRLIYYSQIVNDFQKGDIAEGYSVSREKKESFPLTVTSAQKNPTAFYLCASTSIWPTGTQYFGPGTRLLVL.

The CDR3 sequence: CASSPYRQPTNTEAFF. The CDR3, as DNA: TGTGCCAGCAGCCCGTACAGACAGCCAACGAACACTGAAGCTTTCTTT. The chain recombines TRBV11-1 with TRBJ1-1; possible D gene TRBD1, 5 bases. Looked up from germline, CDR1 is SGHAT and CDR2 is FQDESV (reference sequence). V was trimmed by 5 bases and J by 1 base, leaving 17 bases between them. This CDR3 is 16 amino acids long.

J is TRBJ2-2 and V is TRBV10-3, with D unresolved. Trimming pared 0 bases from V and 1 base from J, leaving 9 bases between. The germline gives CDR1 ENHRY, CDR2 SYGVKD. CDR3 length: 16 residues. The CDR3 sequence is CAISESSVRNTGELFF. In DNA form, the CDR3 reads TGTGCCATCAGTGAGTCGTCAGTGAGGAACACCGGGGAGCTGTTTTTT.

V gene TRBV5-1 combines with J gene TRBJ2-2; no reliable D call. This CDR3 comprises 15 residues. V was trimmed by 4 bases and J by 7 bases, leaving 17 bases between them. Germline-derived CDR1 and CDR2 are SGHRS and YFSETQ. CDR3: CASSEQLDRSGELFF. CDR3 nucleotide sequence: TGCGCCAGCAGCGAACAACTGGATCGTAGCGGGGAGCTGTTTTTT.

The J gene is TRBJ2-7, the V gene TRBV27; 7 bases align to TRBD1. The CDR3 loop spans 13 amino acids. The germline gives CDR1 MNHEY, CDR2 SMNVEV (reference sequence). The J segment lost 3 bases and the V segment lost 6 bases, leaving 5 bases of the junction unmatched. The CDR3 nucleotides are TGTGCCAGCAGCTTCCGGGACAGCTACGAGCAGTACTTC. Its translation: CASSFRDSYEQYF.

This sequence joins TRBV2 and TRBJ1-5; no clear D gene. CDR3 length equals 13 residues. Trimming removed 10 bases at V and 0 bases at J, with 10 bases between. In germline, CDR1 is SNHLY, CDR2 FYNNEI. The CDR3 DNA follows: TGTGCCACCTCGGATCATAGCAATCAGCCCCAGCATTTT. Translating gives CATSDHSNQPQHF.

This chain uses TRBV20-1 with TRBJ1-1; D remains ambiguous. The length of the CDR3 is 11 residues. The V and J ends lost 6 bases and 3 bases respectively, with 8 bases between them. Germline V CDR1 and CDR2: DFQATT, SNEGSKA (reference sequence). The DNA of the CDR3 is TGCAGTGCGAAGTATCACACTGAAGCTTTCTTT. This translates into CSAKYHTEAFF.

V gene TRBV9 combines with J gene TRBJ1-5; D remains ambiguous. CDR1 and CDR2 (germline): SGDLS, YYNGEE. Deletions cut 0 bases from V and 2 bases from J, with 6 bases between. The CDR3 has 14 amino acids. In DNA form, the CDR3 reads TGTGCCAGCAGCGTAGGGACGGGCAATCAGCCCCAGCATTTT. Translated: CASSVGTGNQPQHF. The variable domain in full, completed from reference TRBV9 and TRBJ1-5, reads DSGVTQTPKHLITATGQRVTLRCSPRSGDLSVYWYQQSLDQGLQFLIQYYNGEERAKGNILERFSAQQFPDLHSELNLSSLELGDSALYFCASSVGTGNQPQHFGDGTRLSIL.

V gene TRBV11-2 combines with J gene TRBJ2-3; D is uncertain. Trimming pared 0 bases from V and 2 bases from J, leaving 3 bases between. The CDR3 totals 13 residues. Germline CDR1 and CDR2: SGHAT and FQNNGV. CDR3 sequence reads: CASSLDITDTQYF. In DNA form, the CDR3 reads TGTGCCAGCAGCTTAGATATCACAGATACGCAGTATTTT. The full variable domain, completed using reference TRBV11-2 and TRBJ2-3, is EAGVAQSPRYKIIEKRQSVAFWCNPISGHATLYWYQQILGQGPKLLIQFQNNGVVDDSQLPKDRFSAERLKGVDSTLKIQPAKLEDSAVYLCASSLDITDTQYFGPGTRLTVL.

This chain joins TRBV11-2 and TRBJ2-6; no reliable D call. CDR3 length: 15 residues. Per the germline V gene, CDR1 is SGHAT and CDR2 is FQNNGV. V shed 0 bases and J shed 0 bases, with 3 bases lying between them. CDR3: CASSLDGSGANVLTF. Written as DNA, the CDR3 is TGTGCCAGCAGCTTAGATGGCTCTGGGGCCAACGTCCTGACTTTC.

The chain carries TRBV9 and TRBJ2-2, with 11 bases matching TRBD1. The junction had 5 bases not matched to a gene; V was cut back by 3 bases and J by 7 bases. This CDR3 has 15 residues. The germline gives CDR1 SGDLS, CDR2 YYNGEE. CDR3: CASSGEGTGGGELFF. As DNA, the CDR3 is TGTGCCAGCAGCGGAGAAGGGACAGGGGGCGGGGAGCTGTTTTTT.

The genes are TRBV6-5 and TRBJ2-7; the match to TRBD2 covers 8 bases. V dropped 7 bases and J dropped 4; count of bases not matched to a gene: 6. The CDR3 loop spans 13 amino acids. The germline gives CDR1 MNHEY, CDR2 SVGAGI. CDR3 in amino acids: CASKNGGAYEQYF. The CDR3, as DNA: TGTGCCAGCAAAAACGGGGGGGCTTACGAGCAGTACTTC.

This sequence joins TRBV7-3 and TRBJ2-3, with D possibly TRBD1 on 6 matching bases. Germline assignment: CDR1 SGHTA and CDR2 FQGTGA. Trimming left V 4 bases short and J 2 bases short, with 10 bases between. The CDR3 sequence is 14 residues long. CDR3 protein: CASSSQGTTDTQYF. The CDR3 nucleotides read TGTGCCAGCAGCTCACAGGGTACCACAGATACGCAGTATTTT. Using reference TRBV7-3 and TRBJ2-3 for the parts outside the CDR3, the full variable domain is GAGVSQTPSNKVTEKGKYVELRCDPISGHTALYWYRQSLGQGPEFLIYFQGTGAADDSGLPNDRFFAVRPEGSVSTLKIQRTERGDSAVYLCASSSQGTTDTQYFGPGTRLTVL.

This chain joins TRBV6-1 and TRBJ2-7; D may match TRBD1 or TRBD2 (5 bases each). The CDR3 runs 13 residues. V shed 2 bases and J shed 4 bases, with 9 bases lying between them. Germline CDR1 MNHNS, CDR2 SASEGT. The CDR3 region has the DNA TGTGCCAGCAGTGAAATGGGGGTTTACGAGCAGTACTTC. Residues: CASSEMGVYEQYF.